Detailed here is one TCR beta chain. The target antigen is unknown. This entry belongs to a study of T cell repertoires in cytomegalovirus infection. TCRdb redid the calling of the reads with MiXCR, one entry per CDR3 protein. Of roughly 990,000 distinct CDR3 sequences listed, approximately 32% are singletons. The clonotype comes from a human donor in good health (CMV status not recorded). Some clones in this sample may be carry-over from other donors' samples. The sample in question was cultured CD8+ T cells from PBMCs, obtained from culture after CMV antigen stimulation.

The CDR3 is CASSNTVVGNTIYF. CDR3 DNA sequence: TGTGCCAGCAGCAATACAGTGGTTGGAAACACCATATATTTT. The genes are TRBV7-8 and TRBJ1-3, with D uncertain. CDR1 and CDR2 (germline): SGHVS, FQNEAQ. The CDR3 length is 14 residues. V dropped 5 bases and J dropped 3 bases, with 11 bases sitting between them.